This T cell receptor (beta chain) was identified in a study of early T cells in non-severe SARS-CoV-2 infection. About the research overall: Sequencing was performed on bulk RNA from unsorted whole blood, leaving chains unpaired.

Individual cDNA molecules were tagged with unique molecular identifiers. In TCRdb, the 5' RACE reads were re-called with MiXCR into one record per CDR3 protein. Of around 46,000 distinct CDR3 sequences listed, about 5.2% were seen once; the top ten hold approximately 5.1%. CDR1 MNHNS and CDR2 SASEGT come from the germline V gene. Trimming stripped 8 bases from V and 0 bases from J, with 11 bases between. This CDR3 is 13 amino acids long. This clonotype appeared a few times. The target antigen is unknown. Study observations and caveats: Private and CD4 specificities were missed by VDJdb matching, which favored anti-spike CD8 responses.

Sequencing was performed on whole blood, taken at baseline. The receptor was derived from an adult who was a healthcare worker with PCR-confirmed SARS-CoV-2 infection or an uninfected control (not recorded which). The gene calls are TRBV6-1 and TRBJ2-7; D gene unclear. Here the CDR3 DNA reads TGTGCCAGCCGCAAAGACACCTCCTACGAGCAGTACTTC. This encodes CASRKDTSYEQYF.